Presented here are 22 T cell receptor beta chains from one specimen sequenced in a study of OX40 agonist ivuxolimab in advanced cancers. The table came from immunoSEQ multiplex PCR; TCRdb's copy has only in-frame clones and leaves some out. The sample lists some 26,000 clones; around four fifths were seen once. The specimen was CD4+ or CD8+ T cells sorted from blood, collected in a trial of the OX40 agonist ivuxolimab. These receptors were taken from an adult with an advanced solid tumor such as melanoma, head and neck, liver or kidney cancer.

The chain has TRBV28 and TRBJ2-3, with 7 bases lining up with TRBD1. The CDR3 loop spans 15 amino acids. V lost 3 bases and J lost 3; bases outside the gene matches: 6. CDR1 is MDHEN and CDR2 is SYDVKM in the germline V gene. CDR3 loop: CASSFNRGSTDTQYF. The CDR3 region has the DNA TGTGCCAGCAGTTTTAACAGGGGCTCGACAGATACGCAGTATTTT.

The V gene is TRBV7-9, the J gene TRBJ2-7, with 8 nucleotides matching TRBD1. Germline CDR1 reads SEHNR; CDR2 reads FQNEAQ (reference sequence). This CDR3 is built from 12 residues. The V and J ends lost 4 bases and 9 bases, in that order; junction bases with no gene match: 5. The CDR3 DNA follows: TGTGCCAGCAGCTCTCAACAGGGGGGGCAGTACTTC. Translation: CASSSQQGGQYF.

By share, this clone ranks as medium-sized. V gene TRBV15 combines with J gene TRBJ2-1; 12 bases fit TRBD2. V was clipped by 3 bases and J by 9 bases; unmatched bases: 9. The CDR3 has 16 amino acids. Germline V gene sequence: CDR1 LNHNV, CDR2 YYDKDF (reference sequence). CDR3 coding DNA: TGTGCCACCAGCAGGCTCCTAGCGGGAGGGGGCGGTGAGCAGTTCTTC. It encodes CATSRLLAGGGGEQFF.

The chain couples TRBV4-1 to TRBJ1-2; D may be TRBD1 (5 bases). CDR1 is MGHRA and CDR2 is YSYEKL in the germline V gene. The CDR3 extends over 16 amino acids. V gave up 0 bases and J gave up 2 bases, with 13 bases separating them. The CDR3 region is CASSQDRGGSNYGYTF. The CDR3 nucleotides are TGCGCCAGCAGCCAAGACCGGGGGGGTTCAAACTATGGCTACACCTTC.

The chain recombines TRBV5-5 with TRBJ1-2; D gene ambiguous. The CDR3 totals 16 residues. From germline, CDR1 is SGHKS and CDR2 YYEKEE (reference sequence). V was cut by 4 bases and J by 1 base, with 17 bases left in between. The CDR3 nucleotides are TGTGCCAGCAGCCCTTTGGATACGGGGTTTAACTATGGCTACACCTTC. Protein: CASSPLDTGFNYGYTF.

DNA of the CDR3: TGTGCCAGCAGTTCTGCAGGGGGCGGTGGCTACACCTTC. Protein: CASSSAGGGGYTF. V usage is TRBV28 and J usage is TRBJ1-2; 8 positions match TRBD1. The V segment lost 4 bases and the J segment 7 bases; nucleotides outside the gene matches: 5. Germline V gene data show CDR1 as MDHEN and CDR2 as SYDVKM. CDR3 length: 13 residues.

This clone was recorded only once. The chain is built from TRBV9 and TRBJ2-2; 15 bases agree with TRBD2. J lost 7 bases, V lost 4 bases, and 2 bases had no gene match. The CDR3 extends over 15 amino acids. From germline, CDR1 is SGDLS and CDR2 YYNGEE. Here the CDR3 DNA reads TGTGCCAGCAGCTTGGGACTAGCGGGGGGCGGGGAGCTGTTTTTT. Protein product: CASSLGLAGGGELFF.

The chain carries TRBV11-3 and TRBJ2-4, with D possibly being TRBD1 or TRBD2 (6 bases each). Per germline, CDR1 SGHNT and CDR2 YENEEA. This CDR3 has 13 amino acids. The V gene lost 5 bases and the J gene lost 8 bases, with 13 bases spanning the gap. The CDR3 region has the DNA TGTGCCAGCAGCCGGGGGCTCCGAGACATTCAGTACTTC. This sequence encodes CASSRGLRDIQYF. Complete variable domain (other parts from reference TRBV11-3 and TRBJ2-4): EAGVVQSPRYKIIEKKQPVAFWCNPISGHNTLYWYLQNLGQGPELLIRYENEEAVDDSQLPKDRFSAERLKGVDSTLKIQPAELGDSAVYLCASSRGLRDIQYFGAGTRLSVL.

The chain carries TRBV29-1 and TRBJ2-1, with D possibly called TRBD1 or TRBD2 (6 bases each). From germline, CDR1 is SQVTM and CDR2 ANQGSEA. V gave up 2 bases and J gave up 4 bases, with 12 bases separating them. This CDR3 is built from 14 residues. The CDR3 DNA reads TGCAGCGTTGAACACCGGGGGCAATACAATGAGCAGTTCTTC. This encodes CSVEHRGQYNEQFF.

The J gene is TRBJ2-7, the V gene TRBV7-2; the match to TRBD2 covers 8 bases. The CDR3 contains 16 residues. V was pared by 1 base and J by 4 bases, with 9 bases of the junction left unmatched. Germline values: CDR1 SGHTA, CDR2 FQGNSA. The CDR3 DNA reads TGTGCCAGCAGCTTAGTGATAGCGGGGATGGGTTACGAGCAGTACTTC. Protein product: CASSLVIAGMGYEQYF.

V and J are TRBV11-2 and TRBJ1-3, with D perhaps matching TRBD1 (5 bases). Germline assignment: CDR1 SGHAT and CDR2 FQNNGV. With 1 base removed from V and 2 bases from J, the gap between germline ends came to 9 bases. The CDR3 runs to 15 residues. The CDR3 here is CASSLALGAGNTIYF. DNA for the CDR3: TGTGCCAGCAGCTTAGCCCTGGGGGCTGGAAACACCATATATTTT.

The chain is built from TRBV6-5 and TRBJ1-2; tentatively, D is TRBD1 (5 bases). CDR1 is MNHEY and CDR2 is SVGAGI in the germline V gene. The V gene lost 0 bases and the J gene lost 3 bases, with 8 bases spanning the gap. The CDR3 sequence is 14 residues long. The CDR3 DNA follows: TGTGCCAGCAGTTACTCCAGGGAGTACTATGGCTACACCTTC. It is translated as CASSYSREYYGYTF.

This clone has more than one count but fewer than ten. The gene calls are TRBV6-6 and TRBJ1-6, with 7 bases lining up with TRBD1. This CDR3 is built from 13 residues. CDR1 and CDR2 from the germline V gene are MNHNY and SVGAGI (reference sequence). V lost 6 bases and J lost 5; bases outside the gene matches: 1. This CDR3 is CASSGQDNSPLHF. CDR3 sequence (DNA): TGTGCCAGCAGCGGACAGGATAATTCACCCCTCCACTTT.

This clone was counted only a few times. This rearrangement joins TRBV4-1 to TRBJ2-4, with 8 positions matching TRBD1. V trimming: 1 base; J trimming: 12 bases; junction bases outside the gene matches: 5. CDR1 MGHRA and CDR2 YSYEKL come from the germline V gene. The CDR3 spans 13 residues. The CDR3 DNA reads as TGCGCCAGCAGCCAAGGGACAGGGTTTGCTCAGTACTTC. It codes for CASSQGTGFAQYF.

This clone came up once. V is TRBV4-2 and J is TRBJ2-1; a weak D match, TRBD1 (5 bases). The CDR3 is 12 amino acids. Trimming pared 4 bases from V and 8 bases from J, leaving 9 bases between. CDR1 is LGHNA and CDR2 is YNFKEQ in the germline V gene. CDR3 sequence: CASSRSQDEQFF. In DNA, the CDR3 is TGTGCCAGCAGCCGGTCACAGGATGAGCAGTTCTTC.

V usage is TRBV19 and J usage is TRBJ2-3; the D gene could be TRBD1 or TRBD2 (5 bases each). Deletions cut 6 bases from V and 4 bases from J, with 8 bases between. CDR3 size: 12 residues. Germline V CDR1 and CDR2: LNHDA, SQIVND (reference sequence). CDR3 nucleotides: TGTGCCAGTAGGGGGGACGCAGATACGCAGTATTTT. Its protein product is CASRGDADTQYF.

V is TRBV30 and J is TRBJ2-1; D ambiguous. In germline, CDR1 is GTSNPN, CDR2 SVGIG (reference sequence). Trimming removed 0 bases at V and 4 bases at J, with 7 bases between. This CDR3 has 13 residues. CDR3 sequence (DNA): TGTGCCTGGAGTGTACTCCCTTACAATGAGCAGTTCTTC. Protein product: CAWSVLPYNEQFF.

V and J are TRBV5-6 and TRBJ1-4; TRBD1 matches 9 bases. J lost 10 bases, V lost 4 bases, and 2 bases had no gene match. CDR1 is SGHDT, CDR2 YYEEEE, per germline. This CDR3 contains 12 residues. CDR3 amino acids: CASSPDRGKLFF. As DNA, the CDR3 is TGTGCCAGCAGCCCGGACAGGGGAAAACTGTTTTTT. The full variable domain, completed using reference TRBV5-6 and TRBJ1-4, is DAGVTQSPTHLIKTRGQQVTLRCSPKSGHDTVSWYQQALGQGPQFIFQYYEEEERQRGNFPDRFSGHQFPNYSSELNVNALLLGDSALYLCASSPDRGKLFFGSGTQLSVL.

This chain joins TRBV9 and TRBJ2-1; 7 nucleotides match TRBD2. The CDR3 runs 15 residues. Germline V gene lookup returns CDR1 SGDLS and CDR2 YYNGEE. Unmatched junction bases numbered 9, after V lost 4 bases and J lost 5 bases. This CDR3 reads CASSRYGTNNNEQFF. CDR3 DNA: TGTGCCAGCAGCAGATACGGGACTAATAACAATGAGCAGTTCTTC. Complete variable domain (other parts from reference TRBV9 and TRBJ2-1): DSGVTQTPKHLITATGQRVTLRCSPRSGDLSVYWYQQSLDQGLQFLIQYYNGEERAKGNILERFSAQQFPDLHSELNLSSLELGDSALYFCASSRYGTNNNEQFFGPGTRLTVL.

In DNA, the CDR3 is TGTGCCAGCAGTAAGGACACCTACGAGCAGTACTTC. The encoded protein is CASSKDTYEQYF. The chain carries TRBV27 and TRBJ2-7, with a possible D match to TRBD1 (5 bases). Germline V gives CDR1 MNHEY, CDR2 SMNVEV (reference sequence). The CDR3 is 12 amino acids. The V end lost 5 bases, the J end lost 2 bases, and 7 bases lay between the germline ends.

The rearrangement joins TRBV27 to TRBJ1-6; TRBD1 agrees at 8 bases. Germline trimming cut 0 bases from V and 7 bases from J; bases unmatched to any gene: 2. The CDR3 is made up of 15 amino acids. Germline V gene sequence: CDR1 MNHEY, CDR2 SMNVEV (reference sequence). This CDR3 is CASSLSTGANSPLHF. CDR3 coding DNA: TGTGCCAGCAGTTTATCGACAGGGGCCAATTCACCCCTCCACTTT.

The chain employs TRBV27 and TRBJ2-7; weak D call: TRBD1 (5 bases). This CDR3 spans 13 amino acids. The ends were cut back, 4 bases at V and 3 bases at J, with 10 bases in the middle. Per the germline V gene, CDR1 is MNHEY and CDR2 is SMNVEV (reference sequence). The chain's CDR3 is CASSYGRVYEQYF. CDR3 bases: TGTGCCAGCAGTTATGGCAGGGTCTACGAGCAGTACTTC.